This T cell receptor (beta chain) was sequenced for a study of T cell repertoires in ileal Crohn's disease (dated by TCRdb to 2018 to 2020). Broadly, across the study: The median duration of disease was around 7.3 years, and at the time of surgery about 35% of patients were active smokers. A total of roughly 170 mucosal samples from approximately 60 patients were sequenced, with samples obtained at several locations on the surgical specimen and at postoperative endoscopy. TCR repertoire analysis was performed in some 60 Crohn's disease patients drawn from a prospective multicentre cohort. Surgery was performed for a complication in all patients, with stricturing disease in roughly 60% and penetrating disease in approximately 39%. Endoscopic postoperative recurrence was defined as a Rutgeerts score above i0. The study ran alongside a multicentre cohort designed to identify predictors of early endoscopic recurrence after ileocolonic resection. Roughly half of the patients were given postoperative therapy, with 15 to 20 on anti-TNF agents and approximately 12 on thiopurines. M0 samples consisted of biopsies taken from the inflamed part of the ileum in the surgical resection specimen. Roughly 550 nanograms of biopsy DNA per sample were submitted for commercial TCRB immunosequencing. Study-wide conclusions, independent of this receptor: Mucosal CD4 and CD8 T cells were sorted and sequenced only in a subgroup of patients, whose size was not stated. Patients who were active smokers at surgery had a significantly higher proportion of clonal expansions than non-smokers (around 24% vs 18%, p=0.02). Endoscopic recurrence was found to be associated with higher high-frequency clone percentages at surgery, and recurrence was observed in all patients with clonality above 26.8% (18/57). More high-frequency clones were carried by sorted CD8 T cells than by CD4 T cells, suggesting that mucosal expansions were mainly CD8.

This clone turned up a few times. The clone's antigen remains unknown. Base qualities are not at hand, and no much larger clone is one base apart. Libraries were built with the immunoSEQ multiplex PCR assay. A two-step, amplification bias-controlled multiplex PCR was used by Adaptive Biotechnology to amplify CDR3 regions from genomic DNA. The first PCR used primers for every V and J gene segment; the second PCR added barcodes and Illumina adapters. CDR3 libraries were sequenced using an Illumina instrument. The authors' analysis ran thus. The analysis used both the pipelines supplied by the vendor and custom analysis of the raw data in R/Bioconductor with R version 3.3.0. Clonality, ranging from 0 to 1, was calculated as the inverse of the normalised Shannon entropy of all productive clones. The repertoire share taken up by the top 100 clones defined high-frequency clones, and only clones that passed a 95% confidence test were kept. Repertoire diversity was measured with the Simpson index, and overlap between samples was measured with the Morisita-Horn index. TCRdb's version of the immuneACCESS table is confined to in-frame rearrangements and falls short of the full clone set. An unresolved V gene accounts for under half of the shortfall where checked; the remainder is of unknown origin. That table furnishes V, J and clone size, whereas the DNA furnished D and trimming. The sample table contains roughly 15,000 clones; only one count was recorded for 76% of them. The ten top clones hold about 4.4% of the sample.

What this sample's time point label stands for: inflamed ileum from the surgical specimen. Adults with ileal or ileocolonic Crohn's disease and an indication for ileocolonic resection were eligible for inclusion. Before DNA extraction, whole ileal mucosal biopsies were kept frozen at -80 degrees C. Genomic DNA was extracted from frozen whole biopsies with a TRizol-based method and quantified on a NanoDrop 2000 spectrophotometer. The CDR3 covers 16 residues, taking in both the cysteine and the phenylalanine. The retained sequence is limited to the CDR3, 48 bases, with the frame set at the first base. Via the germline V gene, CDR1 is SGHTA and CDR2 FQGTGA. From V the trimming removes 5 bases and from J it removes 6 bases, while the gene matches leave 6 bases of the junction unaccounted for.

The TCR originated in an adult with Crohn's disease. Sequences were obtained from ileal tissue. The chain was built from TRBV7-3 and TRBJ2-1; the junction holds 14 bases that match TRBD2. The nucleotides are TGTGCCAGCAGCCTGACGACTAGCGGGAGGGGCAATGAGCAGTTCTTC. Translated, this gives CASSLTTSGRGNEQFF.